One and the same sample provided the 8 T cell receptor beta chains below, sequenced in a study of T cell responses to AZD1222 COVID-19 vaccine. Generated by immunoSEQ multiplex PCR, the TCRdb table keeps only in-frame clones and is missing some. The repertoire consists of roughly 150,000 clones, with approximately 94% occurring once and the leading ten covering roughly 5%. Sample: peripheral blood, taken on day 0 of AZD1222 vaccination. The receptors come from an adult in good health.

The CDR3 coding sequence is TGTGCCAGTAGTTTCCGGGGCTCGAACACTGAAGCTTTCTTT. Translating it yields CASSFRGSNTEAFF. V is TRBV19 and J is TRBJ1-1; perhaps TRBD1 as D (5 bases). This CDR3 has 14 residues. Deletions cut 5 bases from V and 1 base from J, with 11 bases between. Per the germline V gene, CDR1 is LNHDA and CDR2 is SQIVND (reference sequence).

V usage is TRBV13 and J usage is TRBJ2-1; D is uncertain. CDR3 length equals 13 residues. Trimming cost V 5 bases and J 8 bases, with 13 bases left between them. Germline-derived CDR1 and CDR2 are PRHDT and FYEKMQ (reference sequence). The chain's CDR3 is CASSPRSGYEQFF. CDR3 DNA sequence: TGTGCCAGCAGCCCGCGGAGTGGGTATGAGCAGTTCTTC.

The chain joins TRBV7-9 to TRBJ1-2; no reliable D call. V lost 6 bases and J 4 bases, leaving 12 bases between the germline ends. The germline V gene encodes CDR1 SEHNR and CDR2 FQNEAQ (reference sequence). This CDR3 spans 13 amino acids. The DNA of the CDR3 is TGTGCCAGCAGTTCCGACCGCAGCTATGGCTACACCTTC. Protein sequence: CASSSDRSYGYTF.

The CDR3 coding sequence is TGCGCCAGCAGGCCGGGGACTAGCGGGAGCCGATCTAGCACAGATACGCAGTATTTT. Translation gives CASRPGTSGSRSSTDTQYF. The chain recombines TRBV5-1 with TRBJ2-3; 14 bases line up with TRBD2. V was clipped by 5 bases and J by 0 bases; unmatched bases: 11. The germline V gene has CDR1 SGHRS and CDR2 YFSETQ. The CDR3 totals 19 residues.

The chain is built from TRBV19 and TRBJ1-4; 7 nucleotides match TRBD1. Germline CDR1 reads LNHDA; CDR2 reads SQIVND (reference sequence). Losses at the gene ends were 5 bases for V and 3 bases for J; bases not matched to a gene: 6. This CDR3 region has 15 residues. The CDR3 sequence is CASSDEGASNEKLFF. CDR3 nucleotide sequence: TGTGCCAGTAGTGATGAGGGGGCCTCTAATGAAAAACTGTTTTTT.

The count of this clone is one. V is TRBV29-1 and J is TRBJ1-1, with TRBD1 matching 10 bases. The J segment lost 4 bases and the V segment lost 5 bases, leaving 4 bases of the junction unmatched. This CDR3 comprises 13 residues. Germline V gives CDR1 SQVTM, CDR2 ANQGSEA. CDR3: CSVPDRGVTEAFF. In DNA, the CDR3 is TGCAGCGTTCCGGACAGGGGGGTCACTGAAGCTTTCTTT.

The genes are TRBV11-2 and TRBJ1-4; no firm D call. Trimming shortened V by 5 bases and J by 6 bases, and 16 bases separated the two germline ends. The germline V gene encodes CDR1 SGHAT and CDR2 FQNNGV. The length of the CDR3 is 15 residues. The CDR3 region has the DNA TGTGCCAGCAGCCCGAACATGGGGTGGGATGAAAAACTGTTTTTT. Translated: CASSPNMGWDEKLFF.

This clone was counted a single time. This sequence joins TRBV20-1 and TRBJ1-5; 8 bases match TRBD1. V lost 3 bases and J lost 2; bases outside the gene matches: 6. CDR3 length: 15 amino acids. Per germline, CDR1 DFQATT and CDR2 SNEGSKA (reference sequence). The CDR3 DNA reads as TGCAGTGCTAGTGCCGGGACAGGTGGCAATCAGCCCCAGCATTTT. Its translation is CSASAGTGGNQPQHF.